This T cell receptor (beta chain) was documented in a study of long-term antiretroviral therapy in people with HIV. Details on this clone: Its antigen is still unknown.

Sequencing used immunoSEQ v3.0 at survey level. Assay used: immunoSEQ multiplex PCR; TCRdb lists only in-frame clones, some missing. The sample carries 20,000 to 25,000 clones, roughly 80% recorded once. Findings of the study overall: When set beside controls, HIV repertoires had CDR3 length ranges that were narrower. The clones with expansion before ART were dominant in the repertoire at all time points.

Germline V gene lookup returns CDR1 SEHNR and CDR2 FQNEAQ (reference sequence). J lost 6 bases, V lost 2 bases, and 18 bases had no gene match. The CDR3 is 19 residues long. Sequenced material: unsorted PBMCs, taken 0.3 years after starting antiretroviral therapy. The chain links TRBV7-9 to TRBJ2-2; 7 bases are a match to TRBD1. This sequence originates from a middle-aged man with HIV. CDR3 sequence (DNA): TGTGCCAGCAGCTTACGCCGACCCTTAAGACAGGGCGGGCCCGGGGAGCTGTTTTTT. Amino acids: CASSLRRPLRQGGPGELFF. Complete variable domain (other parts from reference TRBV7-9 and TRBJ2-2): DTGVSQNPRHKITKRGQNVTFRCDPISEHNRLYWYRQTLGQGPEFLTYFQNEAQLEKSRLLSDRFSAERPKGSFSTLEIQRTEQGDSAMYLCASSLRRPLRQGGPGELFFGEGSRLTVL.